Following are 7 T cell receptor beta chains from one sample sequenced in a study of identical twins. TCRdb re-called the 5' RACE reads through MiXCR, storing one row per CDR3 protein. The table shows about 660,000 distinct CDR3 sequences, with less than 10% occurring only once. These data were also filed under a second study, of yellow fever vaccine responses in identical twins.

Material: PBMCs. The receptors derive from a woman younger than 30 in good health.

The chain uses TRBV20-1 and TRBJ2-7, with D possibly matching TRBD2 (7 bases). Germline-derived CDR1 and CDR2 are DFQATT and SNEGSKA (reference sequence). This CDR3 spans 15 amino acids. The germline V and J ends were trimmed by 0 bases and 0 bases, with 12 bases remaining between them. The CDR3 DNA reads TGCAGTGCTAGAGATCGCGGGGGCAACTCCTACGAGCAGTACTTC. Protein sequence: CSARDRGGNSYEQYF.

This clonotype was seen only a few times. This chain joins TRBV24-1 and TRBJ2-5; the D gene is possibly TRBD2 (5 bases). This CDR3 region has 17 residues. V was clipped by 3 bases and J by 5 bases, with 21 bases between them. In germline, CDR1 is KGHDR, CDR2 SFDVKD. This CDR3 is CATSDGRATKMRETQYF. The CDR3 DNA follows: TGTGCCACCAGTGATGGGCGGGCCACCAAAATGCGGGAGACCCAGTACTTC.

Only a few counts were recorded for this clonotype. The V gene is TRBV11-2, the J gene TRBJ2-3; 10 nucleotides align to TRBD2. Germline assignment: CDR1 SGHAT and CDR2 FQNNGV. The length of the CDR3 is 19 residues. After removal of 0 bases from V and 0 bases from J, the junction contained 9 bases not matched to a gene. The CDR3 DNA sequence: TGTGCCAGCAGCTTAGATCTCCGAACTAGCGGGGTTAGCACAGATACGCAGTATTTT. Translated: CASSLDLRTSGVSTDTQYF. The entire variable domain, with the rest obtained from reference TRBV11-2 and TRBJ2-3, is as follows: EAGVAQSPRYKIIEKRQSVAFWCNPISGHATLYWYQQILGQGPKLLIQFQNNGVVDDSQLPKDRFSAERLKGVDSTLKIQPAKLEDSAVYLCASSLDLRTSGVSTDTQYFGPGTRLTVL.

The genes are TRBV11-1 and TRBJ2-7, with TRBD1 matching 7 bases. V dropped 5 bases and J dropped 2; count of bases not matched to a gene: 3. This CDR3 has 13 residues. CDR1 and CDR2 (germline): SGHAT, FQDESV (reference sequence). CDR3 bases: TGTGCCAGCAGCACGGACAGGCCCTACGAGCAGTACTTC. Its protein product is CASSTDRPYEQYF. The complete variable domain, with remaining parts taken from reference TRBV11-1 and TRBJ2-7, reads EAEVAQSPRYKITEKSQAVAFWCDPISGHATLYWYRQILGQGPELLVQFQDESVVDDSQLPKDRFSAERLKGVDSTLKIQPAELGDSAMYLCASSTDRPYEQYFGPGTRLTVT.

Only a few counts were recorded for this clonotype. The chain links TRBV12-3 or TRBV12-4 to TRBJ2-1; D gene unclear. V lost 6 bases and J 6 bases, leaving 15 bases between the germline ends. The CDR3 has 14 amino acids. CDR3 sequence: CASSLPRTINEQFF. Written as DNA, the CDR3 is TGTGCCAGCAGCCTACCCCGAACTATCAATGAGCAGTTCTTC.

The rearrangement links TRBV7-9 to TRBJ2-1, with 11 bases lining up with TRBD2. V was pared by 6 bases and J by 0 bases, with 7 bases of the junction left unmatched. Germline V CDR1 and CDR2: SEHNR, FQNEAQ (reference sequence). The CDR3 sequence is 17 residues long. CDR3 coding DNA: TGTGCCAGCAGTACCCCTAGCGGGGGGAACTCCTACAATGAGCAGTTCTTC. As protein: CASSTPSGGNSYNEQFF. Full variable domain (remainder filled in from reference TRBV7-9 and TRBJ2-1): DTGVSQNPRHKITKRGQNVTFRCDPISEHNRLYWYRQTLGQGPEFLTYFQNEAQLEKSRLLSDRFSAERPKGSFSTLEIQRTEQGDSAMYLCASSTPSGGNSYNEQFFGPGTRLTVL.

CDR3: CASSQTLLQLDTGELFF. The DNA of the CDR3 is TGTGCCAGCAGCCAGACCCTGCTACAGCTTGACACCGGGGAGCTGTTTTTT. J is TRBJ2-2 and V is TRBV27; no clear D. V was cut by 6 bases and J by 3 bases, with 20 bases left in between. Germline V gene data show CDR1 as MNHEY and CDR2 as SMNVEV (reference sequence). The CDR3 consists of 17 residues.